Sequencing of this T cell receptor (beta chain) was carried out in a study of T-cell reconstitution after alpha-beta-depleted transplantation in children. This CDR3 is 17 amino acids long. Germline-derived CDR1 and CDR2 are ENHRY and SYGVKD. Trimming at V came to 6 bases and at J to 4 bases, leaving 15 bases not matched to a gene. TCRbeta library construction was performed incorporating unique molecular identifiers. TCRdb analysed the PCR reads with MiXCR anew, one entry per CDR3 protein. The table has some 100,000 distinct CDR3 sequences, about 25% seen once. The rearrangement links TRBV10-3 to TRBJ2-1; TRBD2 agrees at 7 bases. Material: PBMCs, obtained before TCRalphabeta/CD19-depleted stem cell transplant. The TCR comes from a boy between 2 and 10 years old with acute lymphoblastic leukemia, due to receive a stem cell transplant. CDR3 amino acids: CAISEGPSGERYNEQFF. For the CDR3, the DNA is TGTGCCATCAGCGAAGGCCCTAGCGGAGAGAGGTACAATGAGCAGTTCTTC.